The present T cell receptor beta chain was sequenced within a study of blood T cell repertoires in COVID-19. Turning to the study itself: T cells, B-cell-depleted T cells, or PBMCs provided the cDNA or gDNA that served as material.

Original processing notes: Reference gene primer amplification gave estimated nucleated cell counts. Only in-frame clones appear in the TCRdb table, and some are missing; sequencing was by immunoSEQ multiplex PCR. V, J and clone size derive from that table, while D and trimming were established from the DNA sequence. This table has hundreds of thousands of clones, 87% appearing once. J lost 4 bases, V lost 6 bases, and 6 bases had no gene match. The length of the CDR3 is 15 residues. The germline V gene has CDR1 KGHSH and CDR2 LQKENI. The sequenced sample was peripheral blood. This clonotype originated in a young man with active or convalescent COVID-19. The chain carries TRBV18 and TRBJ2-2; 9 positions agree with TRBD1. The CDR3 spells CASSRGQGSTGELFF. The CDR3 nucleotides are TGTGCCAGCTCCCGAGGACAGGGGAGCACCGGGGAGCTGTTTTTT.